This passage covers 7 T cell receptor beta chains from one sample sequenced in a study of blood T cell repertoires in COVID-19. Repertoires were generated with immunoSEQ multiplex PCR, while TCRdb's copy carries only in-frame clones and drops some. The profile shows roughly 100,000 clones, 85% to 90% of them singletons. The sequenced material came from peripheral blood. The receptors were sampled from a man in his forties or fifties with active or convalescent COVID-19.

This clone was picked up a small number of times. The rearrangement links TRBV18 to TRBJ2-1; TRBD1 matches at 7 bases. This CDR3 is built from 16 residues. V lost 1 base and J lost 7; bases outside the gene matches: 10. Germline V gene sequence: CDR1 KGHSH, CDR2 LQKENI. As DNA, the CDR3 is TGTGCCAGCTCACCACGTGAACAGGGGCTTGGGAATGAGCAGTTCTTC. Amino acids: CASSPREQGLGNEQFF.

The V and J genes are TRBV5-1 and TRBJ2-3; no firm D call. CDR3 length: 15 amino acids. Trimming took off 0 bases at V and 6 bases at J, with 14 bases between the two ends. CDR1 is SGHRS, CDR2 YFSETQ, per germline. This CDR3 is CASSLAASAVDTQYF. The CDR3 DNA follows: TGCGCCAGCAGCTTGGCTGCTAGTGCCGTGGATACGCAGTATTTT.

This sequence joins TRBV10-3 and TRBJ2-1; D is unresolved. Trimming stripped 3 bases from V and 2 bases from J, with 14 bases between. The length of the CDR3 is 16 residues. The germline CDR1 and CDR2 sequences are ENHRY and SYGVKD. Here the CDR3 DNA reads TGTGCCATCAGTGATTCTTCCGGGTCCGCCTACAATGAGCAGTTCTTC. Translating it yields CAISDSSGSAYNEQFF.

The chain has TRBV5-4 and TRBJ2-5; maybe TRBD1 (5 bases). Per germline, CDR1 SGHNT and CDR2 YYREEE (reference sequence). The CDR3 sequence is 14 residues long. The V gene lost 6 bases and the J gene lost 1 base, with 13 bases spanning the gap. The DNA of the CDR3 is TGTGCCAGCAACCGAGACAGCCCCCAAGAGACCCAGTACTTC. It is translated as CASNRDSPQETQYF.

The V and J genes are TRBV2 and TRBJ2-2; 8 bases line up with TRBD1. The CDR3 extends over 16 amino acids. The germline V gene has CDR1 SNHLY and CDR2 FYNNEI. Losses at the gene ends were 3 bases for V and 4 bases for J; bases not matched to a gene: 7. In nucleotides, the CDR3 is TGTGCCAGCAGTGAGGATCAGACAGGGGCCACCGGGGAGCTGTTTTTT. Its protein is CASSEDQTGATGELFF.

This clone was counted only a few times. The chain links TRBV19 to TRBJ1-5; tentatively, D is TRBD1 (6 bases). CDR3 length: 14 amino acids. V was clipped by 6 bases and J by 1 base, with 10 bases between them. Germline-derived CDR1 and CDR2 are LNHDA and SQIVND (reference sequence). The CDR3: CASRHRVSNQPQHF. The CDR3 DNA is TGTGCCAGTAGGCACAGGGTGAGCAATCAGCCCCAGCATTTT.

J is TRBJ1-4 and V is TRBV2; D perhaps matches TRBD1 (5 bases). CDR1 SNHLY and CDR2 FYNNEI come from the germline V gene. This CDR3 has 15 amino acids. V shed 5 bases and J shed 0 bases, with 10 bases lying between them. DNA of the CDR3: TGTGCCAGCAGTCGGACAACTTCAACTAATGAAAAACTGTTTTTT. It translates to CASSRTTSTNEKLFF.